This T cell receptor (beta chain) originates from a study of T-cell reconstitution after alpha-beta-depleted transplantation in children. During its preparation, the TCRbeta library received unique molecular identifiers. TCRdb used MiXCR to reprocess the PCR reads, holding one entry per CDR3 protein. The sample has about 200,000 distinct CDR3 sequences, about 15% seen once. V lost 3 bases, J lost 4 bases, and 28 bases lay in between. CDR3 length: 20 amino acids. The sequencing here drew on PBMCs from the stem cell graft donor, taken from the stem cell graft. The origin of this receptor is a human donor who donated a stem cell graft to a child with acute lymphoblastic leukemia. This chain connects TRBV12-3 or TRBV12-4 to TRBJ2-1; D perhaps matches TRBD2 (6 bases). CDR3 amino acids: CASSFGVPLGREKKYNEQFF. The CDR3 nucleotides read TGTGCCAGCAGTTTTGGGGTTCCGCTCGGACGGGAGAAGAAGTACAATGAGCAGTTCTTC.